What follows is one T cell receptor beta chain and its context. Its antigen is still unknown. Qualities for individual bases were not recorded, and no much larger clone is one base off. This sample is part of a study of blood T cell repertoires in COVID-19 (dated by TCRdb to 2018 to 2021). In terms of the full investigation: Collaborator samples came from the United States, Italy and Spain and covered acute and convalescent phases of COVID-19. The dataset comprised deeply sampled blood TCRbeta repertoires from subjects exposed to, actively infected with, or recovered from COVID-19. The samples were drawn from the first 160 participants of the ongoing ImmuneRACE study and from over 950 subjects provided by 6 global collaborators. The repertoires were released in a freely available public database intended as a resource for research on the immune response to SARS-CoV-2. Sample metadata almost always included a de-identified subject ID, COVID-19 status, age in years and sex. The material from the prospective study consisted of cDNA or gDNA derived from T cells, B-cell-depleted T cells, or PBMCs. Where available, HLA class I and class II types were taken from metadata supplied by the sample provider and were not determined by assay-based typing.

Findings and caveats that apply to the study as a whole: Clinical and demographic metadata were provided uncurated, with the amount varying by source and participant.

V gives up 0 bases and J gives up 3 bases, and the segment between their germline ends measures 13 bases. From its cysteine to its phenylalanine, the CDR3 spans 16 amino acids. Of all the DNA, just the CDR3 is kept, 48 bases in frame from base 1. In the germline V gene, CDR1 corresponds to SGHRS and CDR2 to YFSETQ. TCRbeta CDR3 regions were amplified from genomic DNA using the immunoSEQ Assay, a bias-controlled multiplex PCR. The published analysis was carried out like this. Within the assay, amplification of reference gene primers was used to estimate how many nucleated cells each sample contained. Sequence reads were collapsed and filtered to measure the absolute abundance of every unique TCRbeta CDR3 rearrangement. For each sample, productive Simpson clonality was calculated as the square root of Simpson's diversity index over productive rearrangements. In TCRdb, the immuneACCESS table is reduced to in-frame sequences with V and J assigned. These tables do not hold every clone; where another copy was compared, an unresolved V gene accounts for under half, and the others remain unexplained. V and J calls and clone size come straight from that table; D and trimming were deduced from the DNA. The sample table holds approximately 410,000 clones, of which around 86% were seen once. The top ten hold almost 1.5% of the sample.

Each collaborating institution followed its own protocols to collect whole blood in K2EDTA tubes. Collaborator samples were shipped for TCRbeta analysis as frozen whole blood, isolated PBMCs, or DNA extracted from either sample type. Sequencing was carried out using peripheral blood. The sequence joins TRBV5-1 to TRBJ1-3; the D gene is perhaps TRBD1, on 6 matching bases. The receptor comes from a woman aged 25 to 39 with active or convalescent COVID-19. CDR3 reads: CASSLALGAGGNTIYF. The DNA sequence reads TGCGCCAGCAGCTTGGCGTTGGGGGCAGGTGGAAACACCATATATTTT.